This T cell receptor beta chain was captured by sequencing in a study of blood T cell repertoires in COVID-19. Repertoires were generated with immunoSEQ multiplex PCR, while TCRdb's copy carries only in-frame clones and drops some. The profile shows 200,000 or so clones, around 82% of them singletons. V dropped 6 bases and J dropped 2 bases, with 10 bases sitting between them. Germline CDR1 reads KGHSH; CDR2 reads LQKENI. This CDR3 spans 13 amino acids. The sequencing sample was made of peripheral blood. This TCR was sampled from a woman aged 70-85 years with acute or convalescent COVID-19. The genes are TRBV18 and TRBJ1-2; D not resolved. The CDR3 sequence is CASSLDGNYGYTF. The DNA of the CDR3 is TGTGCCAGCTCGCTCGACGGGAACTATGGCTACACCTTC.